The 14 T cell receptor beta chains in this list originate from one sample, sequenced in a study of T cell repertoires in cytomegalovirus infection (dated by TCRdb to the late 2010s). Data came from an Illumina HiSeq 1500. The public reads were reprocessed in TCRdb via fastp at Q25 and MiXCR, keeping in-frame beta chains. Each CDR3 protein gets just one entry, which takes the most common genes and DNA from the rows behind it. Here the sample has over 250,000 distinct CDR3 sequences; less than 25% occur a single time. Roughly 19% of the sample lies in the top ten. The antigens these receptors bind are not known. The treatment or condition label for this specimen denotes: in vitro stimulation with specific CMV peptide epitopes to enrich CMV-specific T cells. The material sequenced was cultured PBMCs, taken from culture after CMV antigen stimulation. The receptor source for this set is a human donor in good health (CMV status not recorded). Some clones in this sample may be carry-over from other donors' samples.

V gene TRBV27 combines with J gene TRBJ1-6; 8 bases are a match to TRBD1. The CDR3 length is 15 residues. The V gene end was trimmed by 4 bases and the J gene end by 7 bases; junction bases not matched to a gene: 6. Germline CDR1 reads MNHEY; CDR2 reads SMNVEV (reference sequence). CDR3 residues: CASSWIRGLNSPLHF. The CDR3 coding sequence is TGTGCCAGCAGTTGGATCAGGGGGCTGAATTCACCCCTCCACTTT.

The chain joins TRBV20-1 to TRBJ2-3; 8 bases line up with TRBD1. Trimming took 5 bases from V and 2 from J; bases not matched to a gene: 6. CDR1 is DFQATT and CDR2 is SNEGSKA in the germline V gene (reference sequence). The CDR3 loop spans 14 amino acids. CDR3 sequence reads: CSAPRTGTTDTQYF. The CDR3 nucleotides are TGCAGTGCTCCCCGGACAGGGACCACAGATACGCAGTATTTT.

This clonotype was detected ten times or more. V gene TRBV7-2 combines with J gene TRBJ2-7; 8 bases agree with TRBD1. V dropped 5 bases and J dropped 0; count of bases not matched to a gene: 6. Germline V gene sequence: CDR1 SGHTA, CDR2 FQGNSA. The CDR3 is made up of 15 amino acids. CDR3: CASSQGQGNSYEQYV. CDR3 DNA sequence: TGTGCCAGCAGCCAAGGACAGGGTAACTCCTACGAGCAGTACGTC.

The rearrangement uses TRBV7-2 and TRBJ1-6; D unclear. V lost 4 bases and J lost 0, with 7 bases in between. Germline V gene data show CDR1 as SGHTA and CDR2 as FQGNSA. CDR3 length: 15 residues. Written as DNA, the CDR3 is TGTGCCAGCAGCTCCGTGAGCTCCTATAATTCACCCCTCCACTTT. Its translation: CASSSVSSYNSPLHF.

The CDR3, as DNA: TGTGCCAGCAGTTTACAGGGTTTGACAGCTCCCCCCAATCAGCCCCAGCATTTT. It codes for CASSLQGLTAPPNQPQHF. The V and J genes are TRBV27 and TRBJ1-5; possible D gene TRBD1, 5 bases. V dropped 2 bases and J dropped 3 bases, with 20 bases sitting between them. Germline CDR1 reads MNHEY; CDR2 reads SMNVEV (reference sequence). The CDR3 is made up of 18 amino acids.

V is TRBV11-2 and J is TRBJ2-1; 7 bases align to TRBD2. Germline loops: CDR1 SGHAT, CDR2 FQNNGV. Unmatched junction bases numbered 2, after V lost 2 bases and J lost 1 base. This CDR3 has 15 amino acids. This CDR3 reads CASSLLGLSYNEQFF. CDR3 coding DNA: TGTGCCAGCAGCTTATTGGGACTATCCTACAATGAGCAGTTCTTC.

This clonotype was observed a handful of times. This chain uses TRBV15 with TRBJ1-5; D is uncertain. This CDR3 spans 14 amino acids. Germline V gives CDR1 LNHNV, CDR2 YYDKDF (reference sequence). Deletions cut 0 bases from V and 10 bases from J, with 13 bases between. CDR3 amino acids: CATSRDKGWNPQHF. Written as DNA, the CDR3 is TGTGCCACCAGCAGAGATAAAGGGTGGAACCCCCAGCATTTT.

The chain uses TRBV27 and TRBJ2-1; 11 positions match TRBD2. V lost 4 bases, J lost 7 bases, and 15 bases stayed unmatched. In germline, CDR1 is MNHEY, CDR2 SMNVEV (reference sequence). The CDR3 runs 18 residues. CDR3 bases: TGTGCCAGCAGTTCGGTCATGAGTACTAGCGGGAGATATAATGAGCAGTTCTTC. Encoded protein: CASSSVMSTSGRYNEQFF.

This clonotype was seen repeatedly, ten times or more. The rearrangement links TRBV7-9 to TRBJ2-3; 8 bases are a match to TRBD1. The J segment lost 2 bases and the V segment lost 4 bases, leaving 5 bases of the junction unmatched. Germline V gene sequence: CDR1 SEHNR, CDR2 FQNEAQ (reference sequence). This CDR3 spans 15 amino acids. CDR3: CASSYDRGFTDTQYF. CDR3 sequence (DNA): TGTGCCAGCAGCTACGACAGGGGTTTCACAGATACGCAGTATTTT.

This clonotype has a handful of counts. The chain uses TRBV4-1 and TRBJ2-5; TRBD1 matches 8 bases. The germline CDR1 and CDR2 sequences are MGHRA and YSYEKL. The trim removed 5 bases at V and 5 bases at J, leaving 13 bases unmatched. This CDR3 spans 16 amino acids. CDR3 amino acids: CASSGLHRGFLETQYF. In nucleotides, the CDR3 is TGCGCCAGCAGCGGACTCCACAGGGGGTTCCTGGAGACCCAGTACTTC.

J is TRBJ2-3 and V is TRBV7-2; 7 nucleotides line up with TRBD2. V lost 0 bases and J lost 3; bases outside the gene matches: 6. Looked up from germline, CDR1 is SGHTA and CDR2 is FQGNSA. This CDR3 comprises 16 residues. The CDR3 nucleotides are TGTGCCAGCAGCTTAGCTCAAGCGGGACGAACAGATACGCAGTATTTT. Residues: CASSLAQAGRTDTQYF.

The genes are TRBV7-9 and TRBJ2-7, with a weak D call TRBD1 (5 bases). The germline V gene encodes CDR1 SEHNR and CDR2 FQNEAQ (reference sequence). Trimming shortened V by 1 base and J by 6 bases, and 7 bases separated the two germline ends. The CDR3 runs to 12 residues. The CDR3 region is CASSLGRGEQYV. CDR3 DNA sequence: TGTGCCAGCAGCTTAGGTAGGGGCGAGCAGTACGTC.

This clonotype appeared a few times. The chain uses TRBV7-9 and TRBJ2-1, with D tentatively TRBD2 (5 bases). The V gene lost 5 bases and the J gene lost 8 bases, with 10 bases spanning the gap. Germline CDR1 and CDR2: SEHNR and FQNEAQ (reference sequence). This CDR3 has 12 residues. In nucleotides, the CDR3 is TGTGCCAGCAGCATTAGCGTCGATGAGCAGTTCTTC. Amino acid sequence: CASSISVDEQFF.

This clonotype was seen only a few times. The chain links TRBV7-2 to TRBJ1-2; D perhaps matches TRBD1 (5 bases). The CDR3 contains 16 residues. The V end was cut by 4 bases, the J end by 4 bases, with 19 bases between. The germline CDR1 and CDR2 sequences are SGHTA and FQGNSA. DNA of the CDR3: TGTGCCAGCAGCTCCCCCGGACAAAGGGGTCCCTATGGCTACACCTTC. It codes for CASSSPGQRGPYGYTF.